The entry below gives a single TCR beta chain sequence along with its context. The target antigen is unknown. Some clones are missing from TCRdb's copy, which holds only in-frame ones; the method was immunoSEQ multiplex PCR. The profile shows about 15,000 clones, around 82% of them singletons. These data belong to a study of OX40 agonist ivuxolimab in advanced cancers. Whole-study context: Dose-escalation patients' cancers were hepatocellular carcinoma, melanoma, renal cell or head and neck cancer. Treatment received earlier with anti-PD-1, anti-PD-L1 or anti-CTLA-4 agents was allowed, and 40% had some. Among those treated, three patients had partial responses, one with hepatocellular carcinoma and two with cutaneous melanoma. Study-wide results and limits: Patients who responded partially at 0.1-3.0 mg/kg showed clonal expansion ranking among the lowest.

J lost 4 bases, V lost 6 bases, and 4 bases had no gene match. CDR1 and CDR2 from the germline V gene are SGHTA and FQGNSA. This CDR3 region has 15 residues. The TCR originated in an adult with an advanced solid tumor such as melanoma, head and neck, liver or kidney cancer. Specimen: CD4+ or CD8+ T cells sorted from blood, collected in a trial of the OX40 agonist ivuxolimab. The chain links TRBV7-2 to TRBJ2-2; 11 nucleotides line up with TRBD1. The CDR3 region is CASSRTGGSTGELFF. Here the CDR3 DNA reads TGTGCCAGCAGTCGGACAGGGGGCAGCACCGGGGAGCTGTTTTTT.